The clone carrying this T cell receptor beta chain appeared a few times. Its matching antigen is unknown. The data are from a study of T-cell reconstitution after alpha-beta-depleted transplantation in children. General study findings and limits: Reported findings indicate that, about two months after transplant, alpha-beta T cells came from several hundred expanded clones, which were derived from non-depleted graft cells.

Construction of the TCRbeta library involved unique molecular identifiers. One entry per CDR3 protein results from TCRdb running MiXCR on the PCR reads. The data hold hundreds of thousands of distinct CDR3 sequences, with about an eighth observed a single time. The CDR3 is 15 residues long. Trimming left V 6 bases short and J 5 bases short, with 19 bases between. Germline V gene lookup returns CDR1 DFQATT and CDR2 SNEGSKA (reference sequence). V usage is TRBV20-1 and J usage is TRBJ1-4, with unresolved D. This clonotype was sampled from a girl aged 2 to 9 with congenital amegakaryocytic thrombocytopenia, due to receive a stem cell transplant. The specimen was PBMCs, collected before TCRalphabeta/CD19-depleted stem cell transplant. CDR3 protein: CSARPFRDGNEKLFF. For the CDR3, the DNA is TGCAGTGCAAGACCCTTCCGAGACGGAAATGAAAAACTGTTTTTT.